This T cell receptor beta chain was identified in a study of T cell repertoires and HLA-DP antigens. Points from the study as a whole: Against one allele, clones undetected before culture averaged approximately 36%; against the other, less than 65%.

For pre-culture CD4+ samples, the target was 200,000 or so T cell genomes. Assay: immunoSEQ multiplex PCR; the TCRdb copy retains only in-frame clones and omits some. The profile shows 65,000 to 90,000 clones, roughly 77% of them singletons. This CDR3 comprises 15 residues. Germline CDR1 and CDR2: SGHAT and FQNNGV. V was pared by 4 bases and J by 3 bases, with 6 bases of the junction left unmatched. A word on this clone: Its antigen remains unidentified.

Sequencing used CD4+ T cells from PBMCs. This chain links TRBV11-2 with TRBJ2-5, with 9 bases lining up with TRBD1. This sequence was found in a man aged 60-69 years in good health and CMV-seronegative. The CDR3 DNA follows: TGTGCCAGCAGCTCAAGTGGGACAGGGAAAGAGACCCAGTACTTC. Protein: CASSSSGTGKETQYF. Full variable domain (missing parts from reference TRBV11-2 and TRBJ2-5): EAGVAQSPRYKIIEKRQSVAFWCNPISGHATLYWYQQILGQGPKLLIQFQNNGVVDDSQLPKDRFSAERLKGVDSTLKIQPAKLEDSAVYLCASSSSGTGKETQYFGPGTRLLVL.